One sample yielded the 27 T cell receptor beta chains listed below, sequenced in a study of cytomegalovirus exposure and HLA in healthy donors (dated by TCRdb to about 2017). The method behind the library was the immunoSEQ multiplex PCR assay. TCRdb provides this immuneACCESS table in a form limited to in-frame rearrangements. Some clones are lacking; in checked studies, under half of them reflect an unresolved V gene, and why the rest are absent is not known. This sample holds 150,000 to 160,000 clones; roughly 90% were observed only once. Approximately 20% of the sample comes from the top ten. The sample was PBMCs. These receptors were collected from a man between 18 and 35 years old in good health and CMV-seropositive.

V gene TRBV7-6 combines with J gene TRBJ1-4, with a weak D call TRBD1 (5 bases). Germline lookup yields CDR1 SGHVS and CDR2 FNYEAQ. Between the trimmed V and J ends, which lost 3 bases and 2 bases, there was a span of 16 bases. CDR3 length equals 17 residues. The CDR3 region is CASSFLGGMATNEKLFF. The CDR3 DNA follows: TGTGCCAGCAGCTTTTTGGGGGGTATGGCCACTAATGAAAAACTGTTTTTT. Using reference TRBV7-6 and TRBJ1-4 for the parts outside the CDR3, the full variable domain is GAGVSQSPRYKVTKRGQDVALRCDPISGHVSLYWYRQALGQGPEFLTYFNYEAQQDKSGLPNDRFSAERPEGSISTLTIQRTEQRDSAMYRCASSFLGGMATNEKLFFGSGTQLSVL.

The chain has TRBV4-3 and TRBJ1-3; 7 bases fit TRBD1. Germline CDR1 is LGHNA and CDR2 is YSLEER. CDR3 length: 15 amino acids. Trimming cost V 1 base and J 0 bases; bases outside gene matches: 0. CDR3 sequence reads: CASSQAGGSGNTIYF. The CDR3 nucleotides read TGCGCCAGCAGCCAAGCAGGGGGCTCTGGAAACACCATATATTTT.

The rearrangement links TRBV16 to TRBJ1-2; D gene ambiguous. The CDR3 is 14 residues long. CDR1 KGHSY and CDR2 FQNENV come from the germline V gene. Trimming left V 1 base short and J 8 bases short, with 14 bases between. In nucleotides, the CDR3 is TGTGCCAGCAGCCAATTTTCAGGATCTCGGGGCTACACCTTC. Amino acids: CASSQFSGSRGYTF. The whole variable domain, remainder taken from reference TRBV16 and TRBJ1-2, is GEEVAQTPKHLVRGEGQKAKLYCAPIKGHSYVFWYQQVLKNEFKFLISFQNENVFDETGMPKERFSAKCLPNSPCSLEIQATKLEDSAVYFCASSQFSGSRGYTFGSGTRLTVV.

The V gene is TRBV2, the J gene TRBJ2-3; a weak D match, TRBD2 (5 bases). With 5 bases removed from V and 3 bases from J, the gap between germline ends came to 15 bases. Per the germline V gene, CDR1 is SNHLY and CDR2 is FYNNEI. The CDR3 totals 15 residues. CDR3 in DNA: TGTGCCAGCAGTCCCGGGGTGGAAAGGACAGATACGCAGTATTTT. Translated: CASSPGVERTDTQYF.

The gene calls are TRBV4-3 and TRBJ1-5; 9 nucleotides match TRBD1. The CDR3 is 15 residues long. The V gene's germline CDR1 is LGHNA and CDR2 YSLEER. V lost 3 bases, J lost 6 bases, and 6 bases stayed unmatched. CDR3 DNA sequence: TGCGCCAGCAGCCAGGGGACAGGGACGGCTCAGCCCCAGCATTTT. Translation gives CASSQGTGTAQPQHF.

This clone was detected only a few times. This rearrangement joins TRBV14 to TRBJ1-2; 8 nucleotides line up with TRBD1. Trimming took 5 bases from V and 4 from J; bases not matched to a gene: 12. The CDR3 length is 16 residues. Germline V gene sequence: CDR1 SGHDN, CDR2 FVKESK. CDR3 amino acids: CASSARQGRNGYGYTF. CDR3 bases: TGTGCCAGCAGCGCCCGACAGGGGAGGAACGGCTATGGCTACACCTTC. The full variable domain, its missing parts supplied by reference TRBV14 and TRBJ1-2, is EAGVTQFPSHSVIEKGQTVTLRCDPISGHDNLYWYRRVMGKEIKFLLHFVKESKQDESGMPNNRFLAERTGGTYSTLKVQPAELEDSGVYFCASSARQGRNGYGYTFGSGTRLTVV.

This clone was counted a few times. In DNA, the CDR3 is TGTGCCAGCAGTGGCGGGGAGAATCAGCCCCAGCATTTT. It codes for CASSGGENQPQHF. The V and J genes are TRBV2 and TRBJ1-5; no clear D gene. CDR3 length equals 13 residues. Germline V CDR1 and CDR2: SNHLY, FYNNEI. With 4 bases removed from V and 4 bases from J, the gap between germline ends came to 8 bases.

V and J are TRBV5-6 and TRBJ2-7, with D perhaps TRBD1 (6 bases). Germline assignment: CDR1 SGHDT and CDR2 YYEEEE. The CDR3 spans 14 residues. V gave up 0 bases and J gave up 3 bases, with 10 bases separating them. The CDR3 nucleotides read TGTGCCAGCAGCTTGGTAGGGGGACACTACGAGCAGTACTTC. It yields the protein CASSLVGGHYEQYF.

The chain has TRBV25-1 and TRBJ1-6, with no clear D. CDR1 is MGHDK, CDR2 SYGVNS, per germline. V was shortened by 4 bases and J by 4 bases, with 8 bases between the two germline ends. The CDR3 spans 14 residues. The CDR3 sequence is CASSVQEYNSPLHF. The CDR3 DNA follows: TGTGCCAGCAGTGTTCAGGAATATAATTCACCCCTCCACTTT.

The chain links TRBV7-2 to TRBJ1-3; TRBD1 matches 8 bases. Germline V CDR1 and CDR2: SGHTA, FQGNSA. The trim removed 0 bases at V and 4 bases at J, leaving 5 bases unmatched. The CDR3 spans 16 residues. CDR3 in amino acids: CASSLARTGTGNTIYF. The CDR3, as DNA: TGTGCCAGCAGCTTAGCGAGGACAGGGACAGGAAACACCATATATTTT.

CDR3 in DNA: TGTGCCAGCAGTTGGGACAGGGTAAGCAATCAGCCCCAGCATTTT. This translates into CASSWDRVSNQPQHF. The rearrangement joins TRBV6-1 to TRBJ1-5; 9 bases match TRBD1. The CDR3 totals 15 residues. Germline loops: CDR1 MNHNS, CDR2 SASEGT. V shed 5 bases, J shed 1 base, and the junction held 3 bases outside the gene matches.

The V and J genes are TRBV7-9 and TRBJ2-7; 12 bases line up with TRBD1. The germline gives CDR1 SEHNR, CDR2 FQNEAQ (reference sequence). This CDR3 region has 15 residues. V gave up 3 bases and J gave up 3 bases; unmatched junction bases: 3. CDR3 region: CASSFGTGGIYEQYF. As DNA, the CDR3 is TGTGCCAGCAGCTTCGGGACAGGGGGCATCTACGAGCAGTACTTC.

This sequence joins TRBV5-6 and TRBJ1-6; TRBD1 matches 9 bases. This CDR3 region has 17 residues. CDR1 and CDR2 (germline): SGHDT, YYEEEE. V shed 1 base and J 6 bases; nucleotides not matched to a gene: 8. The CDR3 DNA reads as TGTGCCAGCAGCTTGAGGACAGGGGCCGTCTCTAATTCACCCCTCCACTTT. Encoded protein: CASSLRTGAVSNSPLHF.

This rearrangement joins TRBV14 to TRBJ2-7; the D gene is possibly TRBD1 (6 bases). Trimming removed 1 base from V and 2 bases from J, with 15 bases in between. The V gene's germline CDR1 is SGHDN and CDR2 FVKESK. The length of the CDR3 is 16 residues. In DNA, the CDR3 is TGTGCCAGCAGCCAAGGCCTCGGGACAACCGCCTACGAGCAGTACTTC. Translated: CASSQGLGTTAYEQYF.

This clone was seen once. The chain recombines TRBV6-5 with TRBJ1-4; 8 bases fit TRBD1. There are 15 residues in the CDR3. Germline-derived CDR1 and CDR2 are MNHEY and SVGAGI. Trimming took 6 bases from V and 4 from J; bases not matched to a gene: 7. This CDR3 is CASSNSGGFNEKLFF. The DNA for the CDR3 is TGTGCCAGCAGCAACTCAGGGGGCTTTAATGAAAAACTGTTTTTT.

V usage is TRBV19 and J usage is TRBJ1-5; 10 nucleotides line up with TRBD1. The trim removed 11 bases at V and 4 bases at J, leaving 11 bases unmatched. Germline CDR1 reads LNHDA; CDR2 reads SQIVND (reference sequence). This CDR3 contains 15 residues. The CDR3 nucleotides read TGTGCCGGGAGACAGGGGGCATCGAGTAATCAGCCCCAGCATTTT. Translated, it gives CAGRQGASSNQPQHF.

The chain links TRBV15 to TRBJ2-1; TRBD1 aligns across 9 bases. V lost 4 bases to trimming and J lost 5 bases; unmatched junction nucleotides: 15. The CDR3 is 18 amino acids. Germline values: CDR1 LNHNV, CDR2 YYDKDF (reference sequence). The chain's CDR3 is CATSTVGGQGRLNNEQFF. CDR3 in DNA: TGTGCCACCAGCACAGTAGGGGGACAGGGTAGACTAAACAATGAGCAGTTCTTC.

V usage is TRBV6-4 and J usage is TRBJ1-6; 11 bases are a match to TRBD1. The CDR3 has 15 amino acids. From germline, CDR1 is MRHNA and CDR2 SNTAGT. With V trimmed by 3 bases and J by 7 bases, 2 bases remained unmatched. The CDR3 loop is CASSDRTGGNSPLHF. The CDR3, as DNA: TGTGCCAGCAGTGATCGGACAGGGGGCAATTCACCCCTCCACTTT.

The CDR3: CASSLGADSTEAFF. The DNA for the CDR3 is TGTGCCAGCAGCTTGGGCGCGGACTCCACTGAAGCTTTCTTT. The V gene is TRBV5-4, the J gene TRBJ1-1; D is unresolved. Trimming took 0 bases from V and 4 from J, leaving 10 bases between them. Germline V gene lookup returns CDR1 SGHNT and CDR2 YYREEE (reference sequence). The CDR3 sequence is 14 residues long.

The chain has TRBV7-9 and TRBJ1-2; 7 positions agree with TRBD1. CDR3 length: 16 amino acids. Germline loops: CDR1 SEHNR, CDR2 FQNEAQ (reference sequence). V gave up 5 bases and J gave up 2 bases; unmatched junction bases: 11. CDR3 DNA: TGTGCCAGCAGCCCACCGATCCCGGGACAGAACTATGGCTACACCTTC. Translated: CASSPPIPGQNYGYTF.

The chain has TRBV28 and TRBJ1-1; 7 bases are shared with TRBD1. CDR1 is MDHEN and CDR2 is SYDVKM in the germline V gene. After removal of 3 bases from V and 5 bases from J, the junction contained 18 bases not matched to a gene. There are 18 residues in the CDR3. The CDR3 protein is CASSFWTTDRSRGTEAFF. Here the CDR3 DNA reads TGTGCCAGCAGTTTTTGGACCACGGACAGGTCCAGGGGGACTGAAGCTTTCTTT.

V usage is TRBV6-5 and J usage is TRBJ2-6, with D tentatively TRBD1 (5 bases). The CDR3 length is 15 residues. The ends were cut back, 6 bases at V and 4 bases at J, with 13 bases in the middle. Germline V gene data show CDR1 as MNHEY and CDR2 as SVGAGI. The CDR3 region is CASSSPGSGANVLTF. In DNA, the CDR3 is TGTGCCAGCAGCTCGCCAGGGTCCGGGGCCAACGTCCTGACTTTC.

The chain employs TRBV29-1 and TRBJ2-3, with 9 nucleotides matching TRBD2. With V trimmed by 8 bases and J by 8 bases, 14 bases remained unmatched. The CDR3 consists of 14 residues. Germline V gene lookup returns CDR1 SQVTM and CDR2 ANQGSEA. The CDR3 protein is CSSAGLAGPVTQYF. CDR3 DNA sequence: TGCAGCTCCGCTGGCCTAGCGGGACCTGTTACGCAGTATTTT.

This clone was counted a few times. The chain is built from TRBV19 and TRBJ1-1, with 9 bases matching TRBD1. The junction had 6 bases not matched to a gene; V was cut back by 4 bases and J by 3 bases. There are 15 residues in the CDR3. Germline V gives CDR1 LNHDA, CDR2 SQIVND (reference sequence). The CDR3, as DNA: TGTGCCAGTAGTACCAATCGACAGGGGGACACTGAAGCTTTCTTT. Translated, it gives CASSTNRQGDTEAFF.

The gene calls are TRBV5-1 and TRBJ1-1, with D maybe TRBD1 (5 bases). CDR3 length: 14 residues. Germline CDR1 reads SGHRS; CDR2 reads YFSETQ. Between the trimmed V and J ends, which lost 4 bases and 4 bases, there was a span of 14 bases. The CDR3 spells CASSLGRGSTEAFF. In DNA form, the CDR3 reads TGCGCCAGCAGCCTGGGGCGGGGGAGCACTGAAGCTTTCTTT.

The chain carries TRBV5-6 and TRBJ2-3, with TRBD2 matching over 9 bases. This CDR3 region has 18 residues. Trimming at V came to 0 bases and at J to 1 base, leaving 9 bases not matched to a gene. Germline V gives CDR1 SGHDT, CDR2 YYEEEE. The CDR3 sequence: CASSLVAGTSPGTDTQYF. The CDR3 DNA reads TGTGCCAGCAGCTTGGTGGCCGGGACTAGCCCAGGCACAGATACGCAGTATTTT.

The CDR3 nucleotides read TGCGCCAGCAGCCGGAACAGGGAGGGCTACACCTTC. It translates to CASSRNREGYTF. J is TRBJ1-2 and V is TRBV5-1, with a possible D match to TRBD1 (6 bases). Germline values: CDR1 SGHRS, CDR2 YFSETQ. Trimming took 4 bases from V and 8 from J, leaving 12 bases between them. The CDR3 length is 12 residues.